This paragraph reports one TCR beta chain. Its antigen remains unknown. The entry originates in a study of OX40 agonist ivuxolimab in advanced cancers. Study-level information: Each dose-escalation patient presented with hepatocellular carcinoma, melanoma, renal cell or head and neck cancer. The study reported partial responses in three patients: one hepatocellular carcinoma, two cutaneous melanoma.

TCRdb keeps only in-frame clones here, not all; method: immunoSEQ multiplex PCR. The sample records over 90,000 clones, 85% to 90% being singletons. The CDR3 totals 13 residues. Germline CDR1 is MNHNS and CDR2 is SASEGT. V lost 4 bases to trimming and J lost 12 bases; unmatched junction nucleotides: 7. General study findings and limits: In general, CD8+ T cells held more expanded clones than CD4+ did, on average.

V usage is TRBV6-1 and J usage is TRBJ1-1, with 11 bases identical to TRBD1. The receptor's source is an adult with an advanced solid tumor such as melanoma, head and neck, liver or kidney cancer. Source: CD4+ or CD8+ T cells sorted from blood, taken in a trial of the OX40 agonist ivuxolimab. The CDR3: CASSATGQGETFF. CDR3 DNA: TGTGCCAGCAGTGCCACGGGACAGGGGGAAACTTTCTTT.